Given below is one T cell receptor beta chain in context. Trimming removed 0 bases from V and 2 bases from J, with 21 bases in between. Germline loops: CDR1 LGHNA, CDR2 YNFKEQ. This CDR3 spans 19 amino acids. Produced via immunoSEQ multiplex PCR; TCRdb's table is partial and in-frame only. The data show some 100,000 clones, more than 90% seen once. The source of the sample is a study of OX40 agonist ivuxolimab in advanced cancers. Study-level background: The patients got ivuxolimab, which is an agonistic anti-OX40 (CD134) antibody. Averaging 60 years in age, with a range of about 20 to 90, the cohort was about 86% male.

The sample here was CD4+ or CD8+ T cells sorted from blood, taken in a trial of the OX40 agonist ivuxolimab. This clonotype was obtained from an adult with an advanced solid tumor such as melanoma, head and neck, liver or kidney cancer. The chain has TRBV4-2 and TRBJ2-3; no definite D call. As DNA, the CDR3 is TGTGCCAGCAGCCAAGATACCTCTGTCCCCGCCCGGCCCACAGATACGCAGTATTTT. It encodes CASSQDTSVPARPTDTQYF.